Here is one TCR beta chain with its context. Its specific antigen is unknown. No base quality information exists; no much larger clone differs at one position. TCRbeta CDR3 regions were amplified from genomic DNA using the immunoSEQ Assay, a bias-controlled multiplex PCR. Per the source publication's procedure: Within the assay, amplification of reference gene primers was used to estimate how many nucleated cells each sample contained. To quantify the absolute abundance of each unique TCRbeta CDR3 rearrangement, sequence reads were collapsed and filtered. Productive Simpson clonality was computed per sample as the square root of Simpson's diversity index over productive rearrangements. TCRdb took this table from immuneACCESS and kept in-frame rearrangements with V and J called. Such tables lack part of the clones; where checked against another copy, unresolved V genes explain under half of the gap, and the rest is unexplained. The V and J calls and clone size come from that table; D and trimming were worked out from the DNA. The sample records a few hundred thousand clones, about 87% of which are singletons. The ten largest clones add up to 1.2% of the sample.

This sample was taken from a study of blood T cell repertoires in COVID-19 (TCRdb year 2020). For the study in its entirety: Samples covering the acute and convalescent phases of COVID-19 were provided by collaborators in the United States, Italy and Spain. The prospective study material was composed of cDNA or gDNA derived from T cells, B-cell-depleted T cells, or PBMCs. Deeply sampled blood TCRbeta repertoires from subjects exposed to, actively infected with, or recovered from COVID-19 were included in the dataset. The repertoires were released in a freely available public database intended as a resource for research on the immune response to SARS-CoV-2. The samples were drawn from the first 160 participants of the ongoing ImmuneRACE study and from 1,254 subjects provided by 6 global collaborators. The sample metadata nearly always contained a de-identified subject ID, COVID-19 status, age in years and sex. Where available, HLA class I and class II types were taken from metadata supplied by the sample provider and were not determined by assay-based typing. On the study overall, not on this receptor specifically: The amount of clinical and demographic metadata varied by source and participant and was provided uncurated.

In the prospective study, participants were 18 to 89 years old, resided in around 25 geographic areas of the United States, and were enrolled through a virtual design. To assign participants to cohorts, the prospective study relied on clinical history that participants themselves reported in a screening survey and a study questionnaire. For ImmuneRACE Cohort 3, a participant was defined as recovered based on two consecutive negative NP/OP PCR tests, clearance by a healthcare professional, or resolution of symptoms. Each participant in the prospective study had whole blood, serum and a nasopharyngeal or oropharyngeal swab collected by mobile phlebotomists. Prospective study participants could optionally give additional blood draws and questionnaires over a 2-month period. Blood samples from the prospective study were shipped frozen or at room temperature prior to DNA extraction. The sequencing sample was made of PBMCs or T cells enriched from blood (not recorded which). This receptor was obtained from a man aged 30 to 39 who had recovered from COVID-19.

The CDR3 amino acid sequence is: CASSLSGPLYEQYF. The DNA is TGCGCCAGCAGCTTGTCCGGTCCCCTCTACGAGCAGTACTTC. The chain is made from TRBV5-1 and TRBJ2-7; there is no confident call for the D gene. From the germline V gene, CDR1 is SGHRS and CDR2 is YFSETQ. The CDR3 measures 14 amino acids from cysteine to phenylalanine. Of the read, only the CDR3 DNA is kept; its 42 bases are in frame from base 1. Trimming at the junction amounts to 1 base on V and 3 bases on J, and the germline ends lie 11 bases apart.